This T cell receptor beta chain was sequenced for a study of blood T cells in healthy people across ages. V lost 1 base and J lost 0, with 9 bases in between. Germline V lookup: CDR1 SQVTM, CDR2 ANQGSEA. The CDR3 is 14 residues long. Together with a sample-barcoded 5' primer, a J-beta primer mix was included in a second PCR lasting roughly 6 to 12 cycles. MiXCR, run by TCRdb on the 5' RACE reads, gives a single entry per CDR3 protein. The sample includes about 640,000 distinct CDR3 sequences, roughly 58% of them seen just once. The V and J genes are TRBV29-1 and TRBJ1-2; D gene ambiguous. The sequenced sample was blood. The sequence was collected from a man aged 55 to 70 in good health. The CDR3 here is CSVEGGQTNYGYTF. CDR3 coding DNA: TGCAGCGTTGAAGGCGGTCAGACTAACTATGGCTACACCTTC.